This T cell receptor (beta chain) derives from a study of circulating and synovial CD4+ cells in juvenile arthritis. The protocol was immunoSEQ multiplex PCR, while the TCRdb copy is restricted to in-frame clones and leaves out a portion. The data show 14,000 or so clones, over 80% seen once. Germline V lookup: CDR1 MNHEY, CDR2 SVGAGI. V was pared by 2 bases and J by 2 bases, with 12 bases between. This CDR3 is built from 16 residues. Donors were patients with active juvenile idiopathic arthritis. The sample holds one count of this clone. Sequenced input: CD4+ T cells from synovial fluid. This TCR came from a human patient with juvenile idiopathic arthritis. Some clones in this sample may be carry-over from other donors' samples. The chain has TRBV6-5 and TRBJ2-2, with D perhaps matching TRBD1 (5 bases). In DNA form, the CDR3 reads TGTGCCAGCAGTTACGGAGCAGGGATCAACACCGGGGAGCTGTTTTTT. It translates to CASSYGAGINTGELFF.